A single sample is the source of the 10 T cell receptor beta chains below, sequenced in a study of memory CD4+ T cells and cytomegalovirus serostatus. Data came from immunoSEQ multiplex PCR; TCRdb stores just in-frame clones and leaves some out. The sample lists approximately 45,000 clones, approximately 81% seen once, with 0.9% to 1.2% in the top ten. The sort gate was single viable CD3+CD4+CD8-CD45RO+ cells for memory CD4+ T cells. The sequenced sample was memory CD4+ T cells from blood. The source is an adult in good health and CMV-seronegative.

This CDR3 is CASSLQENTEAFF. Written as DNA, the CDR3 is TGTGCCAGCAGCCTCCAGGAAAACACTGAAGCTTTCTTT. This chain links TRBV7-2 with TRBJ1-1; D unresolved. The ends were cut back, 5 bases at V and 2 bases at J, with 9 bases in the middle. From germline, CDR1 is SGHTA and CDR2 FQGNSA. This CDR3 comprises 13 residues.

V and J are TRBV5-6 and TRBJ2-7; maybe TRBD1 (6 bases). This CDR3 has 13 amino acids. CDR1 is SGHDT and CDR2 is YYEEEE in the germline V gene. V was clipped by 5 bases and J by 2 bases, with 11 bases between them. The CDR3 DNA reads TGTGCCAGCAGATCTACAGGGACCTACGAGCAGTACTTC. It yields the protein CASRSTGTYEQYF.

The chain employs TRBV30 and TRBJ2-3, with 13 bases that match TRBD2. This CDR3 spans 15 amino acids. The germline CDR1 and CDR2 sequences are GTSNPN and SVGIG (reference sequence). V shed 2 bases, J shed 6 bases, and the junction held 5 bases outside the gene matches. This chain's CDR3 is CAWSPGTSGTDTQYF. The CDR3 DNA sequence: TGTGCCTGGAGTCCTGGGACTAGCGGGACCGATACGCAGTATTTT.

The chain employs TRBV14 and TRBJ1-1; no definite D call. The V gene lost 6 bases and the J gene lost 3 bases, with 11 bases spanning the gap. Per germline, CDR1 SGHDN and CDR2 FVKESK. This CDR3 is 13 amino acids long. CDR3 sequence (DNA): TGTGCCAGCAGACAGTCCGTCCACACTGAAGCTTTCTTT. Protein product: CASRQSVHTEAFF.

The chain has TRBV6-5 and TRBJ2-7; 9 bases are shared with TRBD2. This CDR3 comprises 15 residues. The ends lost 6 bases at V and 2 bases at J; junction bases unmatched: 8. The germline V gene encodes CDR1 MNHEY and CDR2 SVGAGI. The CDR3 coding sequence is TGTGCCAGCAGACCCGCAAGCGGGGGGACCTACGAGCAGTACTTC. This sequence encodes CASRPASGGTYEQYF.

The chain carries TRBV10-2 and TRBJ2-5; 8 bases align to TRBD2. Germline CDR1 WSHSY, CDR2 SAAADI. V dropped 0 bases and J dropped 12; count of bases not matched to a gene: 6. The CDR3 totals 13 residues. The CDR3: CASSESTAGVKYF. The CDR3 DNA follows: TGCGCCAGCAGTGAGTCAACAGCGGGAGTGAAGTACTTC.

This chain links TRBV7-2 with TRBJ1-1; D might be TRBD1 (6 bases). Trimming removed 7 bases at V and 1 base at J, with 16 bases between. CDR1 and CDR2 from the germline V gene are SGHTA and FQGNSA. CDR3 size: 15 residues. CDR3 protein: CASKRGGLGNTEAFF. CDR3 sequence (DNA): TGTGCCAGCAAACGAGGGGGACTTGGGAACACTGAAGCTTTCTTT.

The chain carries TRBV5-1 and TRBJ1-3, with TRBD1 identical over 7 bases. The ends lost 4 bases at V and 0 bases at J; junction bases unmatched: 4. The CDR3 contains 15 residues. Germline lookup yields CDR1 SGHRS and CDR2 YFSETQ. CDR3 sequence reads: CASSPGGFSGNTIYF. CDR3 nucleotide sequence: TGCGCCAGCAGCCCAGGGGGGTTCTCTGGAAACACCATATATTTT.

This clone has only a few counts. DNA of the CDR3: TGTGCTAGTGGTTTGGTACCGGGGTCGCGGCAGCCCCAGCATTTT. Its protein product is CASGLVPGSRQPQHF. The chain recombines TRBV12-5 with TRBJ1-5, with no clear D. In germline, CDR1 is LGHNT, CDR2 FRNRAP. Trimming took off 0 bases at V and 7 bases at J, with 13 bases between the two ends. The CDR3 has 15 residues. Supplemented by reference TRBV12-5 and TRBJ1-5, the full variable domain reads DARVTQTPRHKVTEMGQEVTMRCQPILGHNTVFWYRQTMMQGLELLAYFRNRAPLDDSGMPKDRFSAEMPDATLATLKIQPSEPRDSAVYFCASGLVPGSRQPQHFGDGTRLSIL.

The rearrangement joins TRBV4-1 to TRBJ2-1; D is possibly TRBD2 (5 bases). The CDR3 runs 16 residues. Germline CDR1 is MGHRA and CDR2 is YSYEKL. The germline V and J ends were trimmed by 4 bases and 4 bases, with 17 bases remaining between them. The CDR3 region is CASSRPQRQLYNEQFF. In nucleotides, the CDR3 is TGCGCCAGCAGCCGACCACAGCGGCAATTATACAATGAGCAGTTCTTC.